The present TCR beta chain was sequenced within a study of blood T cells in healthy people across ages (dated by TCRdb to about 2015). General notes on the study: Template switching captured roughly one uniquely barcoded TCR beta cDNA molecule per two T cells in model experiments. To avoid experimental bias, donors of different ages were distributed randomly across sequencing lanes. For two donors (one aged 18 to 30 and one aged 80 or older), the study analyzed two additional independent replicas of 1 million unique cDNA reads from the same blood draw. The donors were divided into four age groups: young (average around 15 years), middle-aged (around 41), aged (approximately 59) and long-lived (around 80). The study measured age-related changes in TCR beta repertoire diversity using deep sequencing normalized with unique cDNA molecular identifiers. General findings and caveats noted by the study authors: Donor CMV infection status was unknown, potentially confounding age-related changes in expanded clonotypes. Observed TCR beta diversity per million T cells fell roughly linearly with age, and a significant reduction was already apparent by age roughly 40. Since profiling was done on bulk unsorted PBMCs, naive and antigen-experienced compartments could not be conclusively compared. Estimates of total diversity based on one million sequenced T cells were considered lower bounds and underestimates. The long-lived group showed more naive CD4+ T cells, fewer expanded clones and increased TCR diversity than the aged group, suggesting age selection. A strong correlation was found between observed TCR beta diversity and the percentage of naive T cells measured by flow cytometry.

Including cysteine and phenylalanine, the CDR3 has 16 amino acids. Solely the CDR3 DNA is kept, with 48 bases framed from the first base. From V the trimming removes 2 bases and from J it removes 7 bases, while the gene matches leave 8 bases of the junction unaccounted for. Based on the germline V gene, the CDR1 and CDR2 sequences are MGHRA and YSYEKL. Notes on this clonotype: What antigen it recognizes has not been identified. Base qualities are missing; no much larger clone stands one base away.

Libraries were prepared through 5' RACE. These reads were obtained on an Illumina HiSeq 2500. A second roughly 7 to 11 cycle PCR used a sample-barcoded 5' primer and a J-beta primer mix. A unique molecular identifier was introduced onto each TCR beta cDNA molecule by a template-switch 5' adaptor carrying 12 random nucleotides. At least 2.5 million CDR3-containing paired-end reads were obtained from each sample. The Mint cDNA synthesis kit, primed by a TRBC-specific oligonucleotide, was used to synthesize first-strand cDNA from all RNA. All cDNA was treated with uracil-DNA glycosylase and then went through a first 18-cycle PCR with the universal primers M1SS and BC2_uni_R. In the source study's methods: Each sample was normalized by randomly selecting 1 million high-quality reads, each carrying a distinct molecular identifier. Instead of being binned into consensus sequences, reads with shared molecular identifiers were discarded. MiTCR, set to a Q25 quality threshold and the strictest error-elimination algorithm, was used for CDR3 identification, clonotype clustering and error correction. A nonparametric unseen species model using Euler transformation provided a lower-bound estimate of total TCR beta diversity. The public reads were reanalyzed by TCRdb: fastp trimming at Q25, MiXCR alignment, in-frame beta chains only. All rows with the same CDR3 protein become a single entry with the most common DNA and genes. The V and J calls were not made by the authors but by TCRdb's processing. The sample records under 800,000 distinct CDR3 sequences, around 21% of which are singletons. 3.5% to 4% of the sample lies in the top ten.

Donors were under 40 systemically healthy Caucasian individuals from Russia aged roughly 6 to 90 years. Each donor gave 8 to 10 milliliters of peripheral blood, drawn into EDTA-treated Vacutainer tubes. PBMCs were isolated by Ficoll-Paque density-gradient centrifugation, with at least 6 million obtained per sample. Trizol reagent was used to extract total RNA from the PBMCs, yielding at least 5 micrograms per sample. Naive CD45RAhigh/CD27high T cell percentages were measured by flow cytometry on a PBMC aliquot from every donor. The chain is made from TRBV4-1 and TRBJ2-1; TRBD2 aligns with 10 central bases. Sequencing was done on a sample of blood. This sequence originates from an older man in good health. The nucleotides are TGCGCCAGCAGCCAACTTCTAGCGGGAGTCTGGAATGAGCAGTTCTTC. Translation gives CASSQLLAGVWNEQFF.